These 26 T cell receptor beta chains were sequenced from one sample in a study of Graves' ophthalmopathy and Graves' hyperthyroidism. The authors amplified TCR beta CDR3 regions from RNA transcripts. HTBI primers primed a first-round RT-PCR, and a second-round multiplex PCR followed. One entry per CDR3 protein results from TCRdb running MiXCR on the multiplex PCR reads. The sample includes 560,000 or so distinct CDR3 sequences, 39% of them seen just once. The source material was peripheral blood or thyroid tissue (not recorded which). The receptors were sampled from an adult man with Graves' hyperthyroidism.

This clonotype was found many times. The rearrangement links TRBV19 to TRBJ1-1; D is uncertain. Trimming stripped 3 bases from V and 1 base from J, with 9 bases between. Germline assignment: CDR1 LNHDA and CDR2 SQIVND (reference sequence). The CDR3 is made up of 14 amino acids. The CDR3 DNA sequence: TGTGCCAGTAGTATCGGAGGGAAGAACACTGAAGCTTTCTTT. This codes for CASSIGGKNTEAFF.

The gene calls are TRBV9 and TRBJ2-7, with 10 positions matching TRBD2. The V gene end was trimmed by 1 base and the J gene end by 5 bases; junction bases not matched to a gene: 9. The CDR3 loop spans 16 amino acids. Germline V gene data show CDR1 as SGDLS and CDR2 as YYNGEE. The CDR3 region is CASSVLSGGPPDEQYF. In nucleotides, the CDR3 is TGTGCCAGCAGCGTACTTAGCGGGGGGCCTCCGGACGAGCAGTACTTC.

Ten or more counts support this clonotype. The V call is TRBV5-8, the J call TRBJ1-1; TRBD1 is a possible D gene (6 bases). V dropped 4 bases and J dropped 4 bases, with 14 bases sitting between them. This CDR3 contains 14 residues. The germline gives CDR1 SGHTS, CDR2 YDEGEE. The CDR3 DNA is TGTGCCAGCAGCGTGGACAGTGGGCCCACTGAAGCTTTCTTT. Translation gives CASSVDSGPTEAFF.

V and J are TRBV10-3 and TRBJ1-5; D possibly corresponds to TRBD1 (5 bases). The CDR3 contains 14 residues. Trimming removed 3 bases from V and 11 bases from J, with 17 bases in between. In germline, CDR1 is ENHRY, CDR2 SYGVKD. Here the CDR3 reads CAISDSRGSETQHF. CDR3 coding DNA: TGTGCCATCAGTGACAGTCGGGGGAGTGAGACCCAGCATTTT.

As concerns this clonotype: The conserved phenylalanine or tryptophan normally closing the CDR3 is absent here, so this likely arose from a read error. Because the CDR3's place on the DNA is in doubt, the DNA is left out and the CDR3 is given as listed by TCRdb. J is TRBJ2-5 and V is TRBV20-1; the listed D gene, TRBD2, was not tested against the DNA. Both ends counted, the CDR3 spans 10 residues. Germline assignment: CDR1 DFQATT and CDR2 SNEGSKA (reference sequence). The CDR3 loop is CSARSTSGHT.

In its sample, this clonotype was seen a few times. The chain couples TRBV20-1 to TRBJ2-3, with D perhaps matching TRBD1 (5 bases). Germline-derived CDR1 and CDR2 are DFQATT and SNEGSKA (reference sequence). The ends were cut back, 1 base at V and 5 bases at J, with 10 bases in the middle. The CDR3 runs 13 residues. CDR3 DNA sequence: TGCAGTGCTAGAGGGCAGGGTGTAGATACGCAGTATTTT. Residues: CSARGQGVDTQYF.

This clonotype was seen a few times. This rearrangement joins TRBV30 to TRBJ2-2, with D uncertain. V was cut by 0 bases and J by 0 bases, with 8 bases left in between. Germline CDR1 GTSNPN, CDR2 SVGIG (reference sequence). The CDR3 is 15 residues long. The CDR3 loop is CAWSVGQPNTGELFF. As DNA, the CDR3 is TGTGCCTGGAGTGTAGGGCAGCCGAACACCGGGGAGCTGTTTTTT.

The genes are TRBV7-2 and TRBJ1-6, with D unresolved. Trimming removed 2 bases at V and 7 bases at J, with 15 bases between. The CDR3 has 16 amino acids. Germline-derived CDR1 and CDR2 are SGHTA and FQGNSA. The CDR3 DNA is TGTGCCAGCAGCTTATCCTGGGTTAAGAAGAATTCACCCCTCCACTTT. Its translation is CASSLSWVKKNSPLHF. The full variable domain, with the rest looked up from reference TRBV7-2 and TRBJ1-6, is GAGVSQSPSNKVTEKGKDVELRCDPISGHTALYWYRQSLGQGLEFLIYFQGNSAPDKSGLPSDRFSAERTGGSVSTLTIQRTQQEDSAVYLCASSLSWVKKNSPLHFGNGTRLTVT.

This clonotype came up a few times. A read error may explain this, as a much larger clone is one base away. V and J are TRBV20-1 and TRBJ1-1, with 10 bases aligning to TRBD1. This CDR3 region has 15 residues. V shed 1 base and J 3 bases; nucleotides not matched to a gene: 5. CDR1 is DFQATT and CDR2 is SNEGSKA in the germline V gene (reference sequence). As DNA, the CDR3 is TGCAGTGCTAGAGGGACAGGGGGTAGGTACACTGAAGCTTTCTTT. Its translation: CSARGTGGRYTEAFF.

This clonotype has more than one count but fewer than ten. A read error is likely, as this CDR3 ends without the conserved phenylalanine or tryptophan. This chain connects TRBV5-4 to TRBJ2-7; TRBD1 is a possible D gene (5 bases). This CDR3 spans 13 amino acids. Germline V CDR1 and CDR2: SGHNT, YYREEE (reference sequence). V was shortened by 0 bases and J by 3 bases, with 7 bases between the two germline ends. CDR3 sequence: CASSLVQGYEQYS. CDR3 bases: TGTGCCAGCAGCTTGGTTCAGGGCTACGAGCAGTACTCC.

A note on this clonotype: Likely a read error: the CDR3 ends without its conserved phenylalanine or tryptophan. The gene calls are TRBV15 and TRBJ1-4; tentative D call: TRBD1 (5 bases). CDR1 is LNHNV, CDR2 YYDKDF, per germline (reference sequence). CDR3 size: 17 residues. CDR3 coding DNA: TGTGCCACCGGCAGAGAAGGGGTTGGGGGGTTGGGTGAAAAACTGTTTTTA. Translated, it gives CATGREGVGGLGEKLFL.

This chain links TRBV4-1 with TRBJ1-6; 9 bases match TRBD1. V lost 8 bases, J lost 0 bases, and 5 bases stayed unmatched. The V gene's germline CDR1 is MGHRA and CDR2 YSYEKL. There are 16 residues in the CDR3. CDR3 bases: TGCGCCAGCGCTAAGACAGGGGGCTCCTATAATTCACCCCTCCACTTT. Translated: CASAKTGGSYNSPLHF.

This chain connects TRBV5-1 to TRBJ1-1, with D unresolved. The ends were cut back, 4 bases at V and 4 bases at J, with 23 bases in the middle. CDR1 and CDR2 from the germline V gene are SGHRS and YFSETQ. This CDR3 has 17 amino acids. The DNA of the CDR3 is TGCGCCAGCAGCCCTACTAGCGGGGTTTTCGCCGGCACTGAAGCTTTCTTT. This codes for CASSPTSGVFAGTEAFF.

A word on this clonotype: A much larger clone differs by one base, so this may be a read error. A read error is likely, as this CDR3 ends without the conserved phenylalanine or tryptophan. Because the CDR3's place on the DNA is in doubt, the DNA is left out and the CDR3 is given as listed by TCRdb. The chain has TRBV28 and TRBJ1-2; the table's D call, TRBD1, has no DNA check behind it. Inclusive of both ends, the CDR3 amounts to 11 amino acids. Germline lookup yields CDR1 MDHEN and CDR2 SYDVKM. The CDR3 sequence is CASSRTGRQEL.

The gene calls are TRBV15 and TRBJ2-7, with 8 bases aligning to TRBD1. Germline V CDR1 and CDR2: LNHNV, YYDKDF (reference sequence). The CDR3 is 14 residues long. Germline trimming cut 1 base from V and 3 bases from J; bases unmatched to any gene: 2. CDR3 residues: CATSRGDRRYEQYF. The CDR3 DNA sequence: TGTGCCACCAGCAGAGGGGACAGGCGCTACGAGCAGTACTTC.

This chain uses TRBV5-1 with TRBJ2-3; a weak D match, TRBD1 (5 bases). CDR1 is SGHRS, CDR2 YFSETQ, per germline. The CDR3 extends over 14 amino acids. V was shortened by 2 bases and J by 2 bases, with 9 bases between the two germline ends. CDR3: CASSFKTATDTQYF. CDR3 bases: TGCGCCAGCAGCTTTAAGACAGCCACAGATACGCAGTATTTT.

The CDR3 region is CASSQDVGPFGAGTEAFF. CDR3 nucleotides: TGCGCCAGCAGCCAAGATGTGGGGCCCTTCGGGGCGGGCACTGAAGCTTTCTTT. The rearrangement joins TRBV4-1 to TRBJ1-1; D possibly corresponds to TRBD1 (5 bases). From germline, CDR1 is MGHRA and CDR2 YSYEKL. The CDR3 runs to 18 residues. V was cut by 0 bases and J by 4 bases, with 21 bases left in between.

V gene TRBV2 combines with J gene TRBJ1-2, with D perhaps matching TRBD1 (6 bases). V was shortened by 4 bases and J by 4 bases, with 19 bases between the two germline ends. CDR1 is SNHLY, CDR2 FYNNEI, per germline. The CDR3 is 16 residues long. The CDR3, as DNA: TGTGCCAGCAGTGCGACCGGGACAAGAATATTCTATGGCTACACCTTC. Its translation: CASSATGTRIFYGYTF.

The gene calls are TRBV29-1 and TRBJ1-5, with 9 bases aligning to TRBD1. V shed 7 bases, J shed 6 bases, and the junction held 13 bases outside the gene matches. Germline-derived CDR1 and CDR2 are SQVTM and ANQGSEA. The CDR3 consists of 15 residues. In nucleotides, the CDR3 is TGCAGCGAAGGGCAAGGGACAGGGATCGGTCAGCCCCAGCATTTT. As protein: CSEGQGTGIGQPQHF.

This clonotype was seen once. The chain recombines TRBV9 with TRBJ2-7; TRBD1 agrees at 10 bases. The CDR3 contains 15 residues. Germline assignment: CDR1 SGDLS and CDR2 YYNGEE. V lost 3 bases, J lost 3 bases, and 6 bases stayed unmatched. The CDR3 DNA sequence: TGTGCCAGCAGCGCCTCGGGACAGGGGAACTACGAGCAGTACTTC. As protein: CASSASGQGNYEQYF.

This clonotype was observed many times. This rearrangement joins TRBV19 to TRBJ2-7, with a tentative D call TRBD2 (6 bases). V was pared by 3 bases and J by 3 bases, with 9 bases between. Germline CDR1 is LNHDA and CDR2 is SQIVND (reference sequence). The CDR3 contains 13 residues. The CDR3 reads CASSMGLSYEQYF. The CDR3 DNA is TGTGCCAGTAGTATGGGACTCAGCTACGAGCAGTACTTC.

This clonotype showed up many times. The chain carries TRBV20-1 and TRBJ1-1, with 10 bases aligning to TRBD1. Per germline, CDR1 DFQATT and CDR2 SNEGSKA (reference sequence). The V segment lost 6 bases and the J segment 3 bases; nucleotides outside the gene matches: 1. The CDR3 loop spans 12 amino acids. Here the CDR3 reads CSAGQGHTEAFF. DNA of the CDR3: TGCAGTGCGGGACAGGGGCACACTGAAGCTTTCTTT.

This clonotype has ten or more counts. This rearrangement joins TRBV7-9 to TRBJ2-7; D possibly corresponds to TRBD1 (6 bases). The ends were cut back, 5 bases at V and 4 bases at J, with 21 bases in the middle. In germline, CDR1 is SEHNR, CDR2 FQNEAQ (reference sequence). The CDR3 is 16 residues long. CDR3 nucleotide sequence: TGTGCCAGCAGCCCGCGGATCAGGGGTAACTCATACGAGCAGTACTTC. Its protein is CASSPRIRGNSYEQYF.

This clonotype was counted ten times or more. The chain couples TRBV6-6 to TRBJ1-1, with TRBD1 matching over 9 bases. This CDR3 contains 14 residues. The V gene's germline CDR1 is MNHNY and CDR2 SVGAGI (reference sequence). J was trimmed by 1 base and V by 6 bases; bases with no gene match: 3. The CDR3 DNA sequence: TGTGCCAGCAGAAACAGGGGGCGGAACACTGAAGCTTTCTTT. This translates into CASRNRGRNTEAFF.

This chain uses TRBV20-1 with TRBJ1-2; weak D call: TRBD1 (6 bases). Germline values: CDR1 DFQATT, CDR2 SNEGSKA (reference sequence). This CDR3 is built from 16 residues. V was pared by 6 bases and J by 4 bases, with 24 bases between. The CDR3 DNA sequence: TGCAGTGCCAGCAGTCCCCAGGGGATCCCGCTCTATGGCTACACCTTC. Protein product: CSASSPQGIPLYGYTF.

This clonotype occurred many times. The DNA for the CDR3 is TGCAGTGCACGGGACAGGGAGGGGGGAGAGACCCAGTACTTC. As protein: CSARDREGGETQYF. The genes are TRBV20-1 and TRBJ2-5, with TRBD1 matching over 9 bases. Unmatched junction bases numbered 9, after V lost 6 bases and J lost 4 bases. This CDR3 has 14 residues. Germline loops: CDR1 DFQATT, CDR2 SNEGSKA (reference sequence).